This passage covers 21 T cell receptor beta chains from one sample sequenced in a study of blood T cell repertoires in COVID-19. Some clones are missing from TCRdb's copy, which holds only in-frame ones; the method was immunoSEQ multiplex PCR. The sample lists a few hundred thousand clones, roughly 88% occurring once. The sequenced material came from PBMCs or T cells enriched from blood (not recorded which). All receptors come from a man aged 18-30 years who had recovered from COVID-19.

The chain joins TRBV2 to TRBJ2-1; D remains unclear. This CDR3 is 12 amino acids long. V dropped 8 bases and J dropped 5 bases, with 10 bases sitting between them. Germline V gene lookup returns CDR1 SNHLY and CDR2 FYNNEI. The CDR3 DNA follows: TGTGCCAGCTTCCAGTACAACAATGAGCAGTTCTTC. It yields the protein CASFQYNNEQFF.

The V gene is TRBV7-6, the J gene TRBJ2-5, with D maybe TRBD2 (7 bases). The germline CDR1 and CDR2 sequences are SGHVS and FNYEAQ. The CDR3 runs to 15 residues. The ends were cut back, 5 bases at V and 0 bases at J, with 13 bases in the middle. CDR3 sequence: CASSRRGGNQETQYF. The CDR3 nucleotides are TGTGCCAGCAGCCGCCGCGGGGGCAACCAAGAGACCCAGTACTTC.

J is TRBJ2-7 and V is TRBV4-2, with D possibly being TRBD2 (7 bases). Trimming left V 1 base short and J 5 bases short, with 15 bases between. Germline-derived CDR1 and CDR2 are LGHNA and YNFKEQ. The CDR3 is 15 amino acids. DNA for the CDR3: TGTGCCAGCAGCCAAGTTGGGGGGGCGCACCACGAGCAGTACTTC. Protein product: CASSQVGGAHHEQYF.

This chain uses TRBV3-1 (or the pseudogene TRBV3-2) with TRBJ2-4; D gene unclear. Germline V lookup: CDR1 LGHDT, CDR2 YNNKEL (reference sequence). The CDR3 loop spans 14 amino acids. Trimming pared 4 bases from V and 0 bases from J, leaving 7 bases between. CDR3 DNA: TGTGCCAGCAGCCTAGGAGTAGCCAAAAACATTCAGTACTTC. Translating gives CASSLGVAKNIQYF.

This sequence joins TRBV24-1 and TRBJ2-1, with 10 nucleotides matching TRBD2. Germline V gene sequence: CDR1 KGHDR, CDR2 SFDVKD. The CDR3 loop spans 15 amino acids. J gave up 0 bases and V 7 bases, and 2 bases lay outside the gene matches. The CDR3 protein is CATRASGSSYNEQFF. The CDR3 DNA is TGTGCCACCAGAGCTAGCGGGAGCTCCTACAATGAGCAGTTCTTC.

The sample holds a few counts of this clone. Other DNA sequences from this sample encode an identical CDR3 as well. The genes are TRBV30 and TRBJ1-4; D gene uncertain. V gave up 0 bases and J gave up 7 bases, with 12 bases separating them. In germline, CDR1 is GTSNPN, CDR2 SVGIG (reference sequence). This CDR3 has 14 residues. For the CDR3, the DNA is TGTGCCTGGAGTGTACCCCCCGGGAGTGAAAAACTGTTTTTT. The encoded protein is CAWSVPPGSEKLFF.

On this clone itself: Relative to the germline gene, one junction end is altered; a read error may explain this. The gene calls are TRBV28 and TRBJ1-2, with TRBD1 matching 9 bases. Germline lookup yields CDR1 MDHEN and CDR2 SYDVKM. This CDR3 comprises 13 residues. The CDR3 loop is CVSSPGTGFGYTF. Here the CDR3 DNA reads TGTGTCAGCAGTCCCGGGACAGGGTTTGGCTACACCTTC.

The chain joins TRBV28 to TRBJ1-1, with TRBD1 identical over 7 bases. Germline CDR1 reads MDHEN; CDR2 reads SYDVKM. V lost 6 bases, J lost 6 bases, and 1 base stayed unmatched. There are 11 residues in the CDR3. Here the CDR3 reads CASSDRAEAFF. CDR3 nucleotide sequence: TGTGCCAGCAGCGACAGGGCTGAAGCTTTCTTT.

The chain joins TRBV4-2 to TRBJ2-1, with 13 bases that match TRBD2. Germline-derived CDR1 and CDR2 are LGHNA and YNFKEQ. V lost 4 bases, J lost 7 bases, and 4 bases stayed unmatched. CDR3 size: 15 residues. The DNA for the CDR3 is TGTGCCAGCAGCCTCCGGACTAGCGGGGGAAATGAGCAGTTCTTC. Its protein product is CASSLRTSGGNEQFF.

This chain connects TRBV7-3 to TRBJ1-1; no definite D call. Per the germline V gene, CDR1 is SGHTA and CDR2 is FQGTGA. The CDR3 is 13 residues long. V lost 3 bases, J lost 1 base, and 6 bases lay in between. CDR3 region: CASSLEPNTEAFF. Here the CDR3 DNA reads TGTGCCAGCAGCTTGGAGCCGAACACTGAAGCTTTCTTT. Based on the CDR3 plus reference TRBV7-3 and TRBJ1-1, the full variable domain is GAGVSQTPSNKVTEKGKYVELRCDPISGHTALYWYRQSLGQGPEFLIYFQGTGAADDSGLPNDRFFAVRPEGSVSTLKIQRTERGDSAVYLCASSLEPNTEAFFGQGTRLTVV.

This rearrangement joins TRBV19 to TRBJ2-3; 7 bases are a match to TRBD2. J was trimmed by 3 bases and V by 5 bases; bases with no gene match: 5. This CDR3 is built from 14 residues. The germline CDR1 and CDR2 sequences are LNHDA and SQIVND (reference sequence). This CDR3 is CASSLAVNTDTQYF. The CDR3 DNA reads as TGTGCCAGTAGTCTAGCGGTTAATACAGATACGCAGTATTTT.

The CDR3 DNA reads TGTGCCAGCAGTGAGGGACAGGGGATCTCTGGGGCCAACGTCCTGACTTTC. Translation gives CASSEGQGISGANVLTF. The chain employs TRBV6-1 and TRBJ2-6; TRBD1 matches at 10 bases. The ends lost 3 bases at V and 0 bases at J; junction bases unmatched: 2. CDR1 and CDR2 (germline): MNHNS, SASEGT. CDR3 length equals 17 residues.

V gene TRBV5-8 combines with J gene TRBJ1-5, with D possibly being TRBD1 (6 bases). This CDR3 is 14 amino acids long. Germline V lookup: CDR1 SGHTS, CDR2 YDEGEE. V was trimmed by 3 bases and J by 7 bases, leaving 14 bases between them. CDR3: CASSWGTGSQPQHF. In DNA, the CDR3 is TGTGCCAGCAGCTGGGGAACAGGGAGCCAGCCCCAGCATTTT.

The J gene is TRBJ1-1, the V gene TRBV10-1; TRBD1 is a possible D gene (5 bases). CDR3 length: 13 amino acids. CDR1 and CDR2 (germline): WNHNN, SYGVQD (reference sequence). Trimming pared 5 bases from V and 6 bases from J, leaving 13 bases between. CDR3 region: CASSPLQGAEAFF. CDR3 DNA: TGCGCCAGCAGTCCCCTTCAGGGCGCTGAAGCTTTCTTT.

This sequence joins TRBV9 and TRBJ2-1, with a tentative D call TRBD2 (6 bases). The germline V gene encodes CDR1 SGDLS and CDR2 YYNGEE. V was clipped by 2 bases and J by 4 bases, with 19 bases between them. There are 17 residues in the CDR3. The CDR3 coding sequence is TGTGCCAGCAGCGTTCGACTCCGGGACTCCGAATACAATGAGCAGTTCTTC. This gives the protein CASSVRLRDSEYNEQFF.

The J gene is TRBJ1-2, the V gene TRBV20-1; D may be TRBD1 (6 bases). Per germline, CDR1 DFQATT and CDR2 SNEGSKA (reference sequence). Trimming removed 3 bases at V and 2 bases at J, with 10 bases between. The CDR3 has 13 residues. The DNA for the CDR3 is TGCAGTGCTAGTCACAGGGTGAACTATGGCTACACCTTC. It yields the protein CSASHRVNYGYTF.

V is TRBV9 and J is TRBJ2-1; D perhaps matches TRBD2 (6 bases). The V and J ends lost 0 bases and 7 bases respectively, with 17 bases between them. This CDR3 spans 16 amino acids. CDR1 and CDR2 from the germline V gene are SGDLS and YYNGEE. In DNA form, the CDR3 reads TGTGCCAGCAGCGTAGTTCCGGGCTGGGGGGTGAATGAGCAGTTCTTC. Translated, it gives CASSVVPGWGVNEQFF.

The chain combines TRBV2 with TRBJ1-4; D perhaps matches TRBD1 (5 bases). The germline gives CDR1 SNHLY, CDR2 FYNNEI. Trimming removed 7 bases from V and 5 bases from J, with 14 bases in between. The CDR3 has 14 amino acids. The CDR3 reads CASTLKWGNEKLFF. In nucleotides, the CDR3 is TGTGCCAGCACCCTGAAGTGGGGCAATGAAAAACTGTTTTTT.

The genes are TRBV2 and TRBJ1-6; D uncertain. The CDR3 consists of 15 residues. Trimming pared 5 bases from V and 6 bases from J, leaving 14 bases between. The germline V gene has CDR1 SNHLY and CDR2 FYNNEI. The CDR3 region has the DNA TGTGCCAGCAGTTACTCGAGTAACGGTAATTCACCCCTCCACTTT. Encoded protein: CASSYSSNGNSPLHF.

The chain couples TRBV10-2 to TRBJ1-6; 8 bases are shared with TRBD1. From germline, CDR1 is WSHSY and CDR2 SAAADI. J was trimmed by 10 bases and V by 3 bases; bases with no gene match: 5. This CDR3 is built from 14 residues. Here the CDR3 reads CASSERDRSSPLHF. CDR3 coding DNA: TGCGCCAGCAGTGAACGGGACAGGTCCTCACCCCTCCACTTT.

The V call is TRBV9, the J call TRBJ1-6, with TRBD1 as a possible D gene (6 bases). V gave up 4 bases and J gave up 10 bases, with 9 bases separating them. The germline V gene encodes CDR1 SGDLS and CDR2 YYNGEE. The CDR3 sequence is 12 residues long. The DNA for the CDR3 is TGTGCCAGCAGCCTGGACAGCTCACCCCTCCACTTT. Translating gives CASSLDSSPLHF.